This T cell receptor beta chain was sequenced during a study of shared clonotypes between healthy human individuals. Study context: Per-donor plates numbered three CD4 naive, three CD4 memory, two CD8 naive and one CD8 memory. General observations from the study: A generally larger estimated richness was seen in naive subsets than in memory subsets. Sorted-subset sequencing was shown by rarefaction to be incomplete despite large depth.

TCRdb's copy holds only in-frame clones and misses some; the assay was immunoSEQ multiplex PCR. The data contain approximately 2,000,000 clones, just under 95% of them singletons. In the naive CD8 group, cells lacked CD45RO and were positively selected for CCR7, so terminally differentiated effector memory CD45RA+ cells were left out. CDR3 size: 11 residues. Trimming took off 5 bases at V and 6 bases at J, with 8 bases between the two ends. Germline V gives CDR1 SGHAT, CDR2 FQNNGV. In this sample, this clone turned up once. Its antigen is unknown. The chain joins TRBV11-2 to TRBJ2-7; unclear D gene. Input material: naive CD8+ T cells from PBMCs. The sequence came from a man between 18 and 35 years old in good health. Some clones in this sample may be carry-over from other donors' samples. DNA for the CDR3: TGTGCCAGCAGCGATAGACCCGAGCAGTACTTC. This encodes CASSDRPEQYF.